The rows below give T cell receptor beta chains drawn from one sample of a study of cytomegalovirus exposure and HLA in healthy donors. Produced via immunoSEQ multiplex PCR; TCRdb's table is partial and in-frame only. The data contain tens of thousands of clones, roughly 80% of them singletons. Sequencing was carried out using PBMCs. These receptor sequences come from a woman aged 30 to 39 in good health and CMV-seronegative. CDR3s include the opening cysteine and the closing phenylalanine or tryptophan. D genes are given only for firm matches. Only some rows state a clone size, as once, few, many or a class for expanded clones.

>TRBJ2-7|TRBD1|TRBV28|NA
TGTGCCAGCAGTACTGGACAGGGTTTCTACGAGCAGTACTTC
CASSTGQGFYEQYF
>TRBJ2-7|TRBD2|TRBV30|NA
TGTGCCTGGAGTAGCGGGAGGCCCAACGAGCAGTACTTC
CAWSSGRPNEQYF
>TRBJ2-5|TRBD1|TRBV5-1|NA
TGCGCCAGCAGCTTAGGGAGAACAGCGGACAGGGCGGGGGAGACCCAGTACTTC
CASSLGRTADRAGETQYF
>TRBJ2-5|TRBD1|TRBV6-5|few
TGTGCCAGCAGACGGACAGGGACCGTTCGGGAGACCCAGTACTTC
CASRRTGTVRETQYF
>TRBJ2-7|NA|TRBV10-3|NA
TGTGCCATCAGTGAGTCGCAACAGGCCGGGGAGCAGTACTTC
CAISESQQAGEQYF
>TRBJ2-7|NA|TRBV27|NA
TGTGCCAGCAGAATCCCCGGGACACAACCCTACGAGCAGTACTTC
CASRIPGTQPYEQYF
>TRBJ2-1|TRBD2|TRBV6-6|NA
TGTGCCAGCAGTCTAGGACTAGCGGTACAGTTCTTC
CASSLGLAVQFF
>TRBJ2-1|TRBD2|TRBV27|NA
TGTGCCAGCAGTTTCGAAGGTAGGACTAGCGGGGGCTCCTACAATGAGCAGTTCTTC
CASSFEGRTSGGSYNEQFF
>TRBJ1-4|NA|TRBV19|NA
TGTGCCAGTAGCCTGGATCTAGGTGAAAAACTGTTTTTT
CASSLDLGEKLFF
>TRBJ2-5|NA|TRBV30|NA
TGTGCCTGGAGCCCCCGATCGCGCTTAGCACAAGAGACCCAGTACTTC
CAWSPRSRLAQETQYF
>TRBJ2-1|TRBD2|TRBV7-9|NA
TGTGCCAGCAGCCCGGTAGCGGGAGAGCAGTTCTTC
CASSPVAGEQFF
>TRBJ1-5|NA|TRBV9|NA
TGTGCCAGCAGCACCCTCGGACAGTTTAGCAATCAGCCCCAGCATTTT
CASSTLGQFSNQPQHF
>TRBJ1-4|TRBD1|TRBV28|once
TGTGCCAGCAGTTTGCAGGGGGCTGGTGAAAAACTGTTTTTT
CASSLQGAGEKLFF
>TRBJ2-3|NA|TRBV9|NA
TGTGCCAGCAGCGTAGTGGGGGGTCTGTCAACTAGCACAGATACGCAGTATTTT
CASSVVGGLSTSTDTQYF
>TRBJ2-3|NA|TRBV21-1|few
TGTGCCAGCAGCAAAGTTACGGGGGGCGCTTATAGGGATACGCAGTATTTT
CASSKVTGGAYRDTQYF
>TRBJ2-1|NA|TRBV7-9|once
TGTGCCAGCAGCTTCGGCGGGATATACAATGAGCAGTTCTTC
CASSFGGIYNEQFF
>TRBJ1-1|NA|TRBV28|NA
TGTGCCAGCAGCCGACCGGACAGTTACACTGAAGCTTTCTTT
CASSRPDSYTEAFF
>TRBJ2-7|NA|TRBV19|NA
TGTGCCAGTAGTAGGGCAAACTCCTACGAGCAGTACTTC
CASSRANSYEQYF
>TRBJ1-5|NA|TRBV7-8|few
TGTGCCAGCAGCTTTGAAGGGGCTGGCAATCAGCCCCAGCATTTT
CASSFEGAGNQPQHF
>TRBJ1-5|TRBD1|TRBV5-1|NA
TGCGCCAGCAGCTGGGACAGCGGAAATCAGCCCCAGCATTTT
CASSWDSGNQPQHF
>TRBJ2-7|TRBD1|TRBV10-3|NA
TGTGCCATCAGTGAGCCCCGGACAGGGGGCTCCTACGAGCAGTACTTC
CAISEPRTGGSYEQYF
>TRBJ2-3|TRBD2|TRBV5-1|NA
TGCGCCAGCAGCTTGGGACTAGCGGACACAGATACGCAGTATTTT
CASSLGLADTDTQYF
>TRBJ2-2|NA|TRBV30|NA
TGTGCCTGGGAGGGTGGAGGTCCCACGAACACCGGGGAGCTGTTTTTT
CAWEGGGPTNTGELFF
>TRBJ2-2|TRBD2|TRBV5-1|NA
TGCGCCAGCAGCTTGGCCCCTAGCGGGAGTGAGACCGGGGAGCTGTTTTTT
CASSLAPSGSETGELFF
>TRBJ2-1|TRBD1|TRBV29-1|few
TGCAGCGCCGAAAAGGGGGCTGGTGATGAGCAGTTCTTC
CSAEKGAGDEQFF
>TRBJ2-2|TRBD2|TRBV4-2|NA
TGTGCCAGCAGCCAAGAGGTAGCGGGAGCCCCCGGGGAGCTGTTTTTT
CASSQEVAGAPGELFF
>TRBJ2-1|TRBD2|TRBV2|few
TGTGCCAGCCTAGGGGCTAGCGGGAGAATTGAGCAGTTCTTC
CASLGASGRIEQFF
>TRBJ2-6|TRBD1|TRBV9|few
TGTGCCAGCAGCGAACAGGGGTCTGGGGCCAACGTCCTGACTTTC
CASSEQGSGANVLTF
>TRBJ1-5|NA|TRBV18|NA
TGTGCCAGCTCACTACTTGATCGAAATCAGCCCCAGCATTTT
CASSLLDRNQPQHF
>TRBJ2-1|TRBD2|TRBV9|NA
TGTGCCAGCAGCGTAGTATTTAGCGGGACGACGGATGAGCAGTTCTTC
CASSVVFSGTTDEQFF
>TRBJ2-5|NA|TRBV9|few
TGTGCCAGCAGCCCCATGCAGTCTTCAACCGAGACCCAGTACTTC
CASSPMQSSTETQYF
>TRBJ2-6|NA|TRBV28|few
TGTGCCAGCAGTTCGTTCCTACAGGCGATAATAAGCTCTGGGGCCAACGTCCTGACTTTC
CASSSFLQAIISSGANVLTF
>TRBJ2-5|NA|TRBV15|NA
TGTGCCACCAGCAGAGAAGTTGCGGAAGAGACCCAGTACTTC
CATSREVAEETQYF
>TRBJ1-5|TRBD1|TRBV29-1|NA
TGCAGCGTAGCGGACAGGGGAAGCAATCAGCCCCAGCATTTT
CSVADRGSNQPQHF
>TRBJ1-5|TRBD1|TRBV19|NA
TGTGCCAGTAGTATGACCGGGACAGGGAATCAGCCCCAGCATTTT
CASSMTGTGNQPQHF
>TRBJ2-1|TRBD1|TRBV5-4|NA
TGTGCCAGCACCAAGGACAGGAACAATGAGCAGTTCTTC
CASTKDRNNEQFF
>TRBJ1-1|NA|TRBV29-1|NA
TGCAGCTCAGGGGTGAGCACTGAAGCTTTCTTT
CSSGVSTEAFF
>TRBJ1-2|NA|TRBV18|NA
TGTGCCAGCTCACCCCAGGGTTTCTATGGCTACACCTTC
CASSPQGFYGYTF
>TRBJ2-2|NA|TRBV21-1|NA
TGTGCCAGCAGCGACACGCTTGGGACTAGCGGGACCGAAGCGAACACCGGGGAGCTGTTTTTT
CASSDTLGTSGTEANTGELFF
>TRBJ2-2|NA|TRBV5-8|NA
TGTGCCAGCAGCCGGGGTTTTCGGGTTTCCACCGGGGAGCTGTTTTTT
CASSRGFRVSTGELFF
>TRBJ2-5|NA|TRBV27|few
TGTGCCAGCAGTTCGCGGACATTTCAAGAGACCCAGTACTTC
CASSSRTFQETQYF
>TRBJ1-2|TRBD1|TRBV7-2|once
TGTGCCAGCAGTCGACAGGGGGGTGGGTATGGCTACACCTTC
CASSRQGGGYGYTF
>TRBJ2-1|NA|TRBV28|NA
TGTGCCAGCAGTTCGGGAGACAGCGTCCCCAATGAGCAGTTCTTC
CASSSGDSVPNEQFF
>TRBJ2-7|NA|TRBV6-6|NA
TGTGCCAGCAGTTACTCGATGGACGGGGGCGAGCAGTACTTC
CASSYSMDGGEQYF
>TRBJ2-7|TRBD1|TRBV28|NA
TGTGCCAGCAGTTCAGCCGGGACAGGGAGCCTGGACGAGCAGTACTTC
CASSSAGTGSLDEQYF
>TRBJ1-6|NA|TRBV6-6|NA
TGTGCCAGCAGTTACTCGGGCCTAAATAATTCACCCCTCCACTTT
CASSYSGLNNSPLHF
>TRBJ1-1|NA|TRBV30|NA
TGTGCCTGGAGTTGGGGACTCAACAGGCCTTTGGAGGCTGAAGCTTTCTTT
CAWSWGLNRPLEAEAFF
>TRBJ2-7|NA|TRBV28|NA
TGTGCCAGCGCGATGGGGCGGCAAGTAAGGGACGAGCAGTACTTC
CASAMGRQVRDEQYF
>TRBJ2-1|TRBD2|TRBV29-1|few
TGCAGCGTTGAAGGGCTAGCGGGCCTCTACAATGAGCAGTTCTTC
CSVEGLAGLYNEQFF
>TRBJ2-1|TRBD1|TRBV5-1|NA
TGCGCCAGCAGCTGGGGACAGAGCTACAATGAGCAGTTCTTC
CASSWGQSYNEQFF
>TRBJ2-5|TRBD2|TRBV9|NA
TGTGCCAGCAGCGTAGTAGCGGGAGTTAGAGAGACCCAGTACTTC
CASSVVAGVRETQYF